A single T cell receptor beta chain is shown here with its context. Produced via immunoSEQ multiplex PCR; TCRdb's table is partial and in-frame only. The repertoire includes roughly 38,000 clones, around nine tenths of them detected once, and approximately 2.5% sits in the top ten. Germline V CDR1 and CDR2: MNHNS, SASEGT. The CDR3 has 15 residues. The trim removed 4 bases at V and 8 bases at J, leaving 7 bases unmatched. The entry originates in a study of T cells in localized non-small cell lung cancer. The chain employs TRBV6-1 and TRBJ2-1; TRBD2 matches 11 bases. The sequence was collected from a female donor at least 60 years old with stage I squamous cell lung carcinoma. Material: peripheral blood, obtained before any cancer treatment. The CDR3 loop is CASSVTSGSFDEQFF. CDR3 DNA sequence: TGTGCCAGCAGTGTTACTAGCGGGAGCTTCGATGAGCAGTTCTTC.